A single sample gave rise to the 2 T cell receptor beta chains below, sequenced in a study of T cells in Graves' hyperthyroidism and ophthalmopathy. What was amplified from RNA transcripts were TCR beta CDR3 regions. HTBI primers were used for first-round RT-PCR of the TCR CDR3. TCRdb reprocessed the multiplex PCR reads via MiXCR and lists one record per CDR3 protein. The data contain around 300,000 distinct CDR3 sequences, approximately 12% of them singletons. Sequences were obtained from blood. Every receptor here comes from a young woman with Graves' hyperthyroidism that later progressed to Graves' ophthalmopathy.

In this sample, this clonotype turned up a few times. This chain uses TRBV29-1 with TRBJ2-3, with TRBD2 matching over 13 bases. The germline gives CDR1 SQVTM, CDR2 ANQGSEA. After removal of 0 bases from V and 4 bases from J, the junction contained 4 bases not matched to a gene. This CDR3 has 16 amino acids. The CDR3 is CSVEDTLAGGADTQYF. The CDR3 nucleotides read TGCAGCGTTGAAGACACACTAGCGGGAGGGGCAGATACGCAGTATTTT.

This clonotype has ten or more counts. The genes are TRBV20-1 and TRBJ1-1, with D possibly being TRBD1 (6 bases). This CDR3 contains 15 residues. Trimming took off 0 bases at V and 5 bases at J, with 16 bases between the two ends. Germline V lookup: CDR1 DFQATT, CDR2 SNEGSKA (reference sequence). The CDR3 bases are TGCAGTGCTAGAGATCTGGCAGGGGAGGGTACTGAAGCTTTCTTT. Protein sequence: CSARDLAGEGTEAFF.